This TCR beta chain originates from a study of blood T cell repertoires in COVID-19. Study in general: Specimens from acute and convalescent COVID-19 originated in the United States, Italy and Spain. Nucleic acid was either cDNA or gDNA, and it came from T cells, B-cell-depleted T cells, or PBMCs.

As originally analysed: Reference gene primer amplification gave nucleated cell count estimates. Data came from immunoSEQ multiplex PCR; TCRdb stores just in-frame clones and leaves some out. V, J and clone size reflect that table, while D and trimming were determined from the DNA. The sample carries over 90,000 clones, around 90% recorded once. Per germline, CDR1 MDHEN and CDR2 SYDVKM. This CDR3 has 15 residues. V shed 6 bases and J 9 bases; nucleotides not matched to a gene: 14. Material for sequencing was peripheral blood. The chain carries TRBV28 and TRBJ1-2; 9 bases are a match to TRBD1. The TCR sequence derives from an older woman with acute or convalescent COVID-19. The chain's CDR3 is CASSLDRGERRSYTF. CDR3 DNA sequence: TGTGCCAGCAGCCTGGACAGGGGCGAGCGCAGGAGCTACACCTTC.